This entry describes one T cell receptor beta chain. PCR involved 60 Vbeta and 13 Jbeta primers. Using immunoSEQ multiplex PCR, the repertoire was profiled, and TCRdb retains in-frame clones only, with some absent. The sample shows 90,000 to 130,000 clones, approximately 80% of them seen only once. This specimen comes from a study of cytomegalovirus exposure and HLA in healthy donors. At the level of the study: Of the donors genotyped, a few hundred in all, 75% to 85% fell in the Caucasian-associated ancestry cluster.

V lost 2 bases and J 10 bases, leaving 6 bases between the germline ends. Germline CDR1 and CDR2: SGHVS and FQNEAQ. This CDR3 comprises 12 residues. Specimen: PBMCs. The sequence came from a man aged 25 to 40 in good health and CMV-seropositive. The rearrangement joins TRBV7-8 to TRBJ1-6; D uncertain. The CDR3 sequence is CASSLKSSPLHF. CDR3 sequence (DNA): TGTGCCAGCAGCTTAAAGAGCTCACCCCTCCACTTT.